Listed below are T cell receptor beta chains from one sample, sequenced in a study of T cell responses to AZD1222 COVID-19 vaccine. This table comes from immunoSEQ multiplex PCR, and its TCRdb copy is limited to in-frame clones, with some not included. The table shows 130,000 or so clones, with 80% to 95% occurring only once. The material sequenced was peripheral blood, taken on day 0 of MenACWY control vaccination. These receptors originate from an adult in good health. Each CDR3 is given with its conserved first and last residue. Fields, in order: clone size, D gene, V gene, J gene, CDR3 protein, CDR3 DNA. The D gene is left open where the match is weak. The listing skips clone size in some rows; elsewhere it reads once, few, many or a size class.

clone size: .; D gene: TRBD1; V gene: TRBV7-2; J gene: TRBJ1-2; CDR3 protein: CASSFPGTGLRGYTF; CDR3 DNA: TGTGCCAGCAGCTTCCCGGGGACAGGGCTACGAGGCTACACCTTC
clone size: .; D gene: .; V gene: TRBV12-3/TRBV12-4; J gene: TRBJ1-4; CDR3 protein: CASSPARGGKLFF; CDR3 DNA: TGTGCCAGCTCCCCAGCACGGGGAGGAAAACTGTTTTTT
clone size: .; D gene: TRBD2; V gene: TRBV3-1/TRBV3-2; J gene: TRBJ2-2; CDR3 protein: CASSQFALAVLNTGELFF; CDR3 DNA: TGTGCCAGCAGCCAATTCGCCCTAGCGGTACTGAACACCGGGGAGCTGTTTTTT
clone size: few; D gene: TRBD1; V gene: TRBV7-9; J gene: TRBJ1-1; CDR3 protein: CASSLETGGDQAFF; CDR3 DNA: TGTGCCAGCAGCTTAGAAACAGGGGGAGATCAAGCTTTCTTT
clone size: .; D gene: .; V gene: TRBV7-8; J gene: TRBJ1-1; CDR3 protein: CASSLKVMNTEAFF; CDR3 DNA: TGTGCCAGCAGCTTAAAGGTGATGAACACTGAAGCTTTCTTT
clone size: .; D gene: .; V gene: TRBV4-3; J gene: TRBJ2-7; CDR3 protein: CASSKNFGGSYEQYF; CDR3 DNA: TGCGCCAGCAGCAAAAACTTCGGGGGTTCCTACGAGCAGTACTTC
clone size: .; D gene: .; V gene: TRBV19; J gene: TRBJ2-7; CDR3 protein: CASSMASDHEQYF; CDR3 DNA: TGTGCCAGTAGTATGGCTAGCGACCACGAGCAGTACTTC
clone size: once; D gene: .; V gene: TRBV7-9; J gene: TRBJ1-3; CDR3 protein: CASSFQLRFISGNTIYF; CDR3 DNA: TGTGCCAGCAGCTTCCAACTGAGGTTTATCTCTGGAAACACCATATATTTT
clone size: .; D gene: .; V gene: TRBV10-1; J gene: TRBJ2-5; CDR3 protein: CASSDGDVQETQYF; CDR3 DNA: TGCGCCAGCAGTGACGGAGACGTCCAAGAGACCCAGTACTTC
clone size: .; D gene: .; V gene: TRBV28; J gene: TRBJ2-1; CDR3 protein: CASSQAGPRVYNEQFF; CDR3 DNA: TGTGCCAGCAGTCAGGCCGGGCCTAGGGTTTACAATGAGCAGTTCTTC
clone size: .; D gene: TRBD1; V gene: TRBV15; J gene: TRBJ1-4; CDR3 protein: CATSSRDSRNEKLFF; CDR3 DNA: TGTGCCACCAGCAGCCGGGACAGCCGTAATGAAAAACTGTTTTTT
clone size: .; D gene: .; V gene: TRBV3-1/TRBV3-2; J gene: TRBJ1-3; CDR3 protein: CASSPTPGNTIYF; CDR3 DNA: TGTGCCAGCAGCCCTACCCCTGGAAACACCATATATTTT
clone size: .; D gene: TRBD1; V gene: TRBV19; J gene: TRBJ1-5; CDR3 protein: CASSALVGGGNQPQHF; CDR3 DNA: TGTGCCAGTAGCGCGCTGGTAGGGGGCGGGAATCAGCCCCAGCATTTT
clone size: .; D gene: .; V gene: TRBV2; J gene: TRBJ2-5; CDR3 protein: CASSRQFSVKTQYF; CDR3 DNA: TGTGCCAGCAGCCGACAGTTCTCTGTTAAGACCCAGTACTTC
clone size: .; D gene: TRBD1; V gene: TRBV5-6; J gene: TRBJ1-1; CDR3 protein: CASKTLGQMNTEAFF; CDR3 DNA: TGTGCCAGCAAGACGCTGGGACAGATGAACACTGAAGCTTTCTTT
clone size: .; D gene: .; V gene: TRBV5-1; J gene: TRBJ1-2; CDR3 protein: CASSSVGGFHGYTF; CDR3 DNA: TGCGCCAGCAGCTCGGTCGGGGGGTTCCATGGCTACACCTTC
clone size: .; D gene: .; V gene: TRBV6-5; J gene: TRBJ2-7; CDR3 protein: CASQQGSYEQYF; CDR3 DNA: TGTGCCAGTCAGCAGGGATCCTACGAGCAGTACTTC
clone size: few; D gene: TRBD2; V gene: TRBV2; J gene: TRBJ2-1; CDR3 protein: CASSGLGYNEQFF; CDR3 DNA: TGTGCCAGCAGCGGACTAGGGTACAATGAGCAGTTCTTC
clone size: few; D gene: .; V gene: TRBV12-3/TRBV12-4; J gene: TRBJ1-2; CDR3 protein: CASSVWGVGYTF; CDR3 DNA: TGTGCCAGCAGTGTATGGGGGGTCGGCTACACCTTC
clone size: .; D gene: TRBD1; V gene: TRBV6-5; J gene: TRBJ1-1; CDR3 protein: CASSWTGLNTEAFF; CDR3 DNA: TGTGCCAGCAGTTGGACAGGGCTGAACACTGAAGCTTTCTTT
clone size: .; D gene: TRBD2; V gene: TRBV24-1; J gene: TRBJ2-3; CDR3 protein: CATSDDLAGGRTDTQYF; CDR3 DNA: TGTGCCACCAGTGATGACTTGGCGGGAGGACGCACAGATACGCAGTATTTT
clone size: .; D gene: .; V gene: TRBV19; J gene: TRBJ1-5; CDR3 protein: CASSVTGIQPQHF; CDR3 DNA: TGTGCCAGTAGTGTAACAGGGATTCAGCCCCAGCATTTT
clone size: once; D gene: TRBD2; V gene: TRBV9; J gene: TRBJ2-3; CDR3 protein: CASSVESGTSTDTQYF; CDR3 DNA: TGTGCCAGCAGCGTAGAGAGCGGGACTAGCACAGATACGCAGTATTTT
clone size: once; D gene: .; V gene: TRBV9; J gene: TRBJ1-4; CDR3 protein: CASSVGSAGNEKLFF; CDR3 DNA: TGTGCCAGCAGCGTAGGGTCGGCCGGGAATGAAAAACTGTTTTTT
clone size: .; D gene: TRBD1; V gene: TRBV7-2; J gene: TRBJ2-1; CDR3 protein: CASSLAGQGYNEQFF; CDR3 DNA: TGTGCCAGCAGCTTAGCCGGACAGGGTTACAATGAGCAGTTCTTC
clone size: .; D gene: .; V gene: TRBV6-2/TRBV6-3; J gene: TRBJ1-3; CDR3 protein: CASSTGFGNTIYF; CDR3 DNA: TGTGCCAGCAGTACCGGGTTCGGAAACACCATATATTTT
clone size: .; D gene: .; V gene: TRBV5-4; J gene: TRBJ2-2; CDR3 protein: CASSLGLAGGNTGELFF; CDR3 DNA: TGTGCCAGCAGCTTGGGACTCGCGGGTGGAAACACCGGGGAGCTGTTTTTT
clone size: .; D gene: .; V gene: TRBV6-1; J gene: TRBJ1-6; CDR3 protein: CASSDNGGISPLHF; CDR3 DNA: TGTGCCAGCAGTGATAATGGGGGAATATCACCCCTCCACTTT
clone size: .; D gene: .; V gene: TRBV21-1; J gene: TRBJ1-1; CDR3 protein: CASSKYRFAVNTEAFF; CDR3 DNA: TGTGCCAGCAGCAAATATCGCTTCGCAGTGAACACTGAAGCTTTCTTT